A selection of T cell receptor beta chains follows, all from one sample in a study of T cell responses to AZD1222 COVID-19 vaccine. Data came from immunoSEQ multiplex PCR; TCRdb stores just in-frame clones and leaves some out. The table has around 140,000 clones, around nine tenths seen once. The material was peripheral blood, obtained on day 0 of AZD1222 vaccination. The receptor set was obtained from an adult in good health. Each CDR3 is given with its conserved first and last residue.

j_call: TRBJ1-1; v_call: TRBV28; cdr3_aa: CASSFKGAAEAFF
j_call: TRBJ2-2; v_call: TRBV5-6; cdr3_aa: CASSFDGQEDTGELFF
j_call: TRBJ1-1; v_call: TRBV11-1; cdr3_aa: CASSLGDRTNTEAFF
j_call: TRBJ2-1; v_call: TRBV27; cdr3_aa: CASSLWGQGDEQFF
j_call: TRBJ1-6; v_call: TRBV5-6; cdr3_aa: CASSFINSPLHF
j_call: TRBJ1-1; v_call: TRBV12-3/TRBV12-4; cdr3_aa: CASSSQGEAFF
j_call: TRBJ1-1; v_call: TRBV29-1; cdr3_aa: CSVEDLRDRVNTEAFF
j_call: TRBJ2-5; v_call: TRBV5-4; cdr3_aa: CASSLATSGSSETQYF
j_call: TRBJ1-4; v_call: TRBV4-1; cdr3_aa: CASSPPAPTNEKLFF
j_call: TRBJ1-2; v_call: TRBV5-4; cdr3_aa: CASSFPEGAYNYGYTF
j_call: TRBJ2-7; v_call: TRBV5-4; cdr3_aa: CASSSYGVYEQYF
j_call: TRBJ2-3; v_call: TRBV4-1; cdr3_aa: CASSHLGPRDTQYF
j_call: TRBJ2-1; v_call: TRBV2; cdr3_aa: CASSFDRGSYNEQFF
j_call: TRBJ2-5; v_call: TRBV28; cdr3_aa: CASSFWSTKTQYF
j_call: TRBJ1-5; v_call: TRBV6-5; cdr3_aa: CASRIFGQPQHF
j_call: TRBJ1-5; v_call: TRBV24-1; cdr3_aa: CATSDSRPEYSNQPQHF
j_call: TRBJ1-2; v_call: TRBV4-1; cdr3_aa: CASSRLQSMGQSYGYTF
j_call: TRBJ2-2; v_call: TRBV10-3; cdr3_aa: CAIRKEALRNTGELFF
j_call: TRBJ2-7; v_call: TRBV6-2/TRBV6-3; cdr3_aa: CASSSIGATYEQYF
j_call: TRBJ1-1; v_call: TRBV6-5; cdr3_aa: CASSQSPGGDTEAFF
j_call: TRBJ1-6; v_call: TRBV5-1; cdr3_aa: CASSFGQGNNSPLHF
j_call: TRBJ1-4; v_call: TRBV30; cdr3_aa: CAWSVRTNEKLFF
j_call: TRBJ1-3; v_call: TRBV21-1; cdr3_aa: CASTPGGSYSGNTIYF
j_call: TRBJ2-2; v_call: TRBV7-2; cdr3_aa: CASSLGVNTGELFF
j_call: TRBJ2-1; v_call: TRBV5-1; cdr3_aa: CASSLSRGRSNEQFF
j_call: TRBJ2-1; v_call: TRBV7-9; cdr3_aa: CASSHRDRGVNEQFF
j_call: TRBJ1-6; v_call: TRBV27; cdr3_aa: CASSLGQGSNSPLHF
j_call: TRBJ2-7; v_call: TRBV15; cdr3_aa: CATSRDHTSGRALGYEQYF
j_call: TRBJ2-1; v_call: TRBV6-2/TRBV6-3; cdr3_aa: CASSPVYNEQFF
j_call: TRBJ1-4; v_call: TRBV6-5; cdr3_aa: CASSIRGIEKLFF
j_call: TRBJ1-3; v_call: TRBV2; cdr3_aa: CASSAGGTVGNTIYF
j_call: TRBJ1-6; v_call: TRBV5-1; cdr3_aa: CASSPNRETGSPLHF
j_call: TRBJ2-5; v_call: TRBV4-2; cdr3_aa: CASSQDGASGRETQYF
j_call: TRBJ1-4; v_call: TRBV7-9; cdr3_aa: CASSIYRNPNEKLFF
j_call: TRBJ1-4; v_call: TRBV11-2; cdr3_aa: CASRRGLREKLFF
j_call: TRBJ1-5; v_call: TRBV7-9; cdr3_aa: CASSSGGQPQHF
j_call: TRBJ2-3; v_call: TRBV7-9; cdr3_aa: CASSLSETRSTDTQYF
j_call: TRBJ1-1; v_call: TRBV7-9; cdr3_aa: CASSSQAGTEAFF
j_call: TRBJ1-5; v_call: TRBV7-3; cdr3_aa: CASSLRTHRAPRSNQPQHF
j_call: TRBJ1-1; v_call: TRBV10-3; cdr3_aa: CAISAGTGLPGNTEAFF
j_call: TRBJ2-1; v_call: TRBV7-2; cdr3_aa: CASSLRTSGSYEQFF